This T cell receptor beta chain stems from a study of regulatory T cells in long-lasting Graves disease. Stated time point: newly diagnosed GD, antithyroid drugs for less than 3 months. The TCR library was made from RNA extracted from PBMCs. Each patient gave approximately 9 milliliters of EDTA-anticoagulated peripheral blood. Germline V gene lookup returns CDR1 SGDLS and CDR2 YYNGEE. The CDR3 has 13 residues. V was pared by 4 bases and J by 3 bases, with 10 bases between. This clonotype was counted ten times or more. Construction of the TCR beta libraries employed iRepertoire HTBI primers in conjunction with Arm-PCR of CDR3 regions. TCRdb called the multiplex PCR reads again in MiXCR, with one record for every CDR3 protein. The table has about 620,000 distinct CDR3 sequences, around 17% seen once. The sample was also reused in another study, on T cells in Graves' hyperthyroidism and ophthalmopathy.

The chain combines TRBV9 with TRBJ1-2, with D tentatively TRBD1 (6 bases). The sequence was collected from a young woman with Graves disease. The sequencing used peripheral blood mononuclear cells (PBMCs), collected at new diagnosis, from a patient treated with antithyroid drugs. CDR3 nucleotide sequence: TGTGCCAGCAGCCCCGGGGGCCACTATGGCTACACCTTC. It is translated as CASSPGGHYGYTF.